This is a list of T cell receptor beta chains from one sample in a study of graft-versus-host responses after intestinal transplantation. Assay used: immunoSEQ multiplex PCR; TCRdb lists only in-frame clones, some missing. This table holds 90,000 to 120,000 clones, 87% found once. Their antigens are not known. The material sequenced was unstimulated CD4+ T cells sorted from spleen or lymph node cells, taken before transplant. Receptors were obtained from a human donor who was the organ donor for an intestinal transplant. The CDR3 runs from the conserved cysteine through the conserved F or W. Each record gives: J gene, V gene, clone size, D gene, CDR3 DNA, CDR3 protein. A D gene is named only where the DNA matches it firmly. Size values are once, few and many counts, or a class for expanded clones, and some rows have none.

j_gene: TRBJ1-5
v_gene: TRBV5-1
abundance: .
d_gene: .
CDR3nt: TGCGCCAGCAGCTTGGACCAACTGGGAGGGGGACAGCCCCAGCATTTT
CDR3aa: CASSLDQLGGGQPQHF

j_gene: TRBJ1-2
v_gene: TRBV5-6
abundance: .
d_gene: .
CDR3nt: TGTGCCAGCAGCTTGGTGGGGCGAGACTATGGCTACACCTTC
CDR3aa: CASSLVGRDYGYTF

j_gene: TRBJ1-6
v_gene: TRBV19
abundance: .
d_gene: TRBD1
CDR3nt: TGTGCCAGTGGGGACAGGGCAGATAATTCACCCCTCCACTTT
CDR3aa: CASGDRADNSPLHF

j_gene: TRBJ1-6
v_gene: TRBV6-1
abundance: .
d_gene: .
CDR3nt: TGTGCCAGCAGTCCAACAGGGAAAGTTACCCTCCACTTT
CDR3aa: CASSPTGKVTLHF

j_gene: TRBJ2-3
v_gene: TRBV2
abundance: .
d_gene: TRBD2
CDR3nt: TGTGCCAGCAGCTTTAGCGGGGGGTTCACAGATACGCAGTATTTT
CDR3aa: CASSFSGGFTDTQYF

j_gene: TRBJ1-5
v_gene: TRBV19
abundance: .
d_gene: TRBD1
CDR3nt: TGTGCCAGTAGTACTGACAGGGGCCCTTACTTTTATAGCAATCAGCCCCAGCATTTT
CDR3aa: CASSTDRGPYFYSNQPQHF

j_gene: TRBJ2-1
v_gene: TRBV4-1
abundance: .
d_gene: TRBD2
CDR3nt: TGCGCCAGCAGCTGGTCCGGGGGGGCTGGTGAGCAGTTCTTC
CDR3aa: CASSWSGGAGEQFF

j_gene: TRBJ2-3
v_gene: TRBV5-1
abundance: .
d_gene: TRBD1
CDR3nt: TGCGCCAGCAGCACCGAAACTAACACCGGGACAGGGGCTCCGACGCAGTATTTT
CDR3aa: CASSTETNTGTGAPTQYF

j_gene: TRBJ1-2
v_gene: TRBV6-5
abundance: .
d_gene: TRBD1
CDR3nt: TGTGCCAGCAGTTACTCACGGACAGGACCGTATGGCTACACCTTC
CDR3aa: CASSYSRTGPYGYTF

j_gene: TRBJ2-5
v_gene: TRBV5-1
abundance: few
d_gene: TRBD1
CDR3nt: TGCGCCAGCAGCTTGGAGGGGGCACGGGAGACCCAGTACTTC
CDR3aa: CASSLEGARETQYF

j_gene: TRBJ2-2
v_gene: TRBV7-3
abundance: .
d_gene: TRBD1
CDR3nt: TGTGCCAGCAGCCCTACGGGACAGGGGGCTGTCGGGGAGCTGTTTTTT
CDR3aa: CASSPTGQGAVGELFF

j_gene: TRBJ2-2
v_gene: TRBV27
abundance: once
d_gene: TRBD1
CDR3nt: TGTGCCAGCAGTTTCGGGGAAGGACAGGGGAACACCGGGGAGCTGTTTTTT
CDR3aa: CASSFGEGQGNTGELFF

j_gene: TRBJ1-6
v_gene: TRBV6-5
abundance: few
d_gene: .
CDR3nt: TGTGCCAGCAGTTACGATGACAGTCCGAATTCACCCCTCCACTTT
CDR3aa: CASSYDDSPNSPLHF

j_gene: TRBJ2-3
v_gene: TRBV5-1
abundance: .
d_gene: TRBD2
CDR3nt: TGCGCCAGCAGCGTAGCGGGGGCGGGCACAGATACGCAGTATTTT
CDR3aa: CASSVAGAGTDTQYF

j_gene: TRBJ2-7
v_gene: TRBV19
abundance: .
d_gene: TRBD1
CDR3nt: TGTGCCAGTAGTGTCCAGGGGGCGATCTCCTCCGAGCAGTACTTC
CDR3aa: CASSVQGAISSEQYF

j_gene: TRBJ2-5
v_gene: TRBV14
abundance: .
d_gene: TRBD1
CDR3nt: TGTGCCAGCAGCCAAAACAGGGGGCAAGAGACCCAGTACTTC
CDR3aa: CASSQNRGQETQYF

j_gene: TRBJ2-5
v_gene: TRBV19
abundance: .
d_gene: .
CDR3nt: TGTGCCAGTAGTATAGTTACTCACGGACAAGAGACCCAGTACTTC
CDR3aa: CASSIVTHGQETQYF

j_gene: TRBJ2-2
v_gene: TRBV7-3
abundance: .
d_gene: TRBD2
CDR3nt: TGTGCCAGCAGCCGACTAGCGGGAGACACCGGGGAGCTGTTTTTT
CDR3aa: CASSRLAGDTGELFF

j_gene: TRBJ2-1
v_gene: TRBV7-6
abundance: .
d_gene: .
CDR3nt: TGTGCCAGCAGCTTAGGCGTTATCTCCTACAATGAGCAGTTCTTC
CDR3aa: CASSLGVISYNEQFF

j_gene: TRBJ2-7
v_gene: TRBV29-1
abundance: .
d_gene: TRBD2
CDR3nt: TGCAGCGTTGTGGGGGGGGAAGGCGCCTACGAGCAGTACTTC
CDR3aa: CSVVGGEGAYEQYF

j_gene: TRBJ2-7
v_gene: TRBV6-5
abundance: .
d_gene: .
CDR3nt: TGTGCCAGCAGTTACATGGGGGCTGGTACTTACGAGCAGTACTTC
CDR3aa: CASSYMGAGTYEQYF

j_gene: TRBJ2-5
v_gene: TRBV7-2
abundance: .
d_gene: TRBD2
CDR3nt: TGTGCCAGCAGCTTAGGACTAGCGGGGGAGACCCAGTACTTC
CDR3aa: CASSLGLAGETQYF

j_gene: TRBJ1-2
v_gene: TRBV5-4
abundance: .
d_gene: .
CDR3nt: TGTGCCAGCAGCTTGGACCGGATCTATCGGACGGGATTCTATGGCTACACCTTC
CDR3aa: CASSLDRIYRTGFYGYTF

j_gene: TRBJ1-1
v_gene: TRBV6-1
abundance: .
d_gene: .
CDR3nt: TGTGCCACACGTGGACGCCTCGTTGAAGCTTTCTTT
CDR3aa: CATRGRLVEAFF

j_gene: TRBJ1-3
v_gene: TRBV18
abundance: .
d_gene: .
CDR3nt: TGTGCCAGCACAACGACAGCTTCGGGGGACACCATATATTTT
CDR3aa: CASTTTASGDTIYF

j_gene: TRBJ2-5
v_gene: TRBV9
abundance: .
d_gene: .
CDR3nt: TGTGCCAGCAGCGTACAGGCAGCCCAAGAGACCCAGTACTTC
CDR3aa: CASSVQAAQETQYF

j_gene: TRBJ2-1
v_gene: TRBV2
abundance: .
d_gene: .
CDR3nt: TGTGCCAGCAGTGAACAGGGGAGCCTCAACTACAATGAGCAGTTCTTC
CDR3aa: CASSEQGSLNYNEQFF

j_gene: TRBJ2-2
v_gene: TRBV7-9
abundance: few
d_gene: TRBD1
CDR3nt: TGTGCCAGTCCGGGACAGACGAACACCGGGGAGCTGTTTTTT
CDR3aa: CASPGQTNTGELFF

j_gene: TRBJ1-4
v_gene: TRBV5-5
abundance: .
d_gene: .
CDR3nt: TGTGCCAGCAGCTTAAATGAAAAACTGTTTTTT
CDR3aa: CASSLNEKLFF

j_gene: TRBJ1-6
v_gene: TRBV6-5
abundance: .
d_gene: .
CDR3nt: TGTGCCAGCAGGGAGGGAACGGTTAATTCACCCCTCCACTTT
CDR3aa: CASREGTVNSPLHF

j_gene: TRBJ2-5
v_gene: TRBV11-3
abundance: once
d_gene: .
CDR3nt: TGTGCCAGCAGCTTAGGGGGGGCTAGCGCGACGAACCAAGAGACCCAGTACTTC
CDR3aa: CASSLGGASATNQETQYF

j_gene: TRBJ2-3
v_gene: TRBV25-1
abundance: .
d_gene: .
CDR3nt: TGTGCCAGCAGTGTTCGGGTTTCGATAGATACGCAGTATTTT
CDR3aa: CASSVRVSIDTQYF

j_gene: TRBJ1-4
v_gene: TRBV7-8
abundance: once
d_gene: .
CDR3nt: TGTGCCAGCAGCCCCAGAGATTCTAATGAAAAACTGTTTTTT
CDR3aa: CASSPRDSNEKLFF

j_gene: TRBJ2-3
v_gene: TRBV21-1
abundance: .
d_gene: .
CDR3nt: TGTGCCAGCAGCAAAGCAACAGGGTGCACAGATACGCAGTATTTT
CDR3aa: CASSKATGCTDTQYF

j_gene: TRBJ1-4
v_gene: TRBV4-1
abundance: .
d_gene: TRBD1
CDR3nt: TGCGCCAGCAGCCAACGACAGGGACCAACTAATGAAAAACTGTTTTTT
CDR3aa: CASSQRQGPTNEKLFF

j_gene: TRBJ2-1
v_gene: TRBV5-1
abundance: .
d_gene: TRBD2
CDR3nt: TGCGCCAGCAGCAGCGGGACTAGCGGGACGGAGCAGTTCTTC
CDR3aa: CASSSGTSGTEQFF

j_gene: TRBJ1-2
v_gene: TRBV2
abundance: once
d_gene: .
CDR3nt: TGTGCCAGCAGTGAAGTGGGGCGGTATGGCTACACCTTC
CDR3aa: CASSEVGRYGYTF

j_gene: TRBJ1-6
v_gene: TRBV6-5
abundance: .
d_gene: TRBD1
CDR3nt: TGTGCCAGCAGTCCCCGGGACAGGGTCTCACCCCTCCACTTT
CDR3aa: CASSPRDRVSPLHF

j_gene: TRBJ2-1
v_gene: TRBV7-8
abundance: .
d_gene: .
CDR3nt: TGTGCCAGCAGCCCCCCCAGGGGCGGGAGAGGCGATGAGCAGTTCTTC
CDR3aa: CASSPPRGGRGDEQFF

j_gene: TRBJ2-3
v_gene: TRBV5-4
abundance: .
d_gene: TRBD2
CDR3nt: TGTGCCAGCAGCTCTAGCGGGGGGCCCACAGATACGCAGTATTTT
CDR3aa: CASSSSGGPTDTQYF

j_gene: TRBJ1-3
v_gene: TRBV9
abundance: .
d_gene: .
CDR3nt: TGTGCCAGCAGCCGGTCGGGGGGAGCTGGAAACACCATATATTTT
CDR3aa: CASSRSGGAGNTIYF

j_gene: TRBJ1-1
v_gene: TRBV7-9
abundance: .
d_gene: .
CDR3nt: TGTGCCAGCAGAAGGACAGTTTCTGAAGCTTTCTTT
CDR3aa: CASRRTVSEAFF

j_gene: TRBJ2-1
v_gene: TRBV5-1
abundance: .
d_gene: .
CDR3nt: TGCGCCAGCAGCGCTCAGGGGGGACATTACGATGAGCAGTTCTTC
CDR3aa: CASSAQGGHYDEQFF

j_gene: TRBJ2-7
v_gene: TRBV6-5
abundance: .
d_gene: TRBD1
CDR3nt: TGTGCCAGCAGTCCCAGGGACAGTTCCTACGAGCAGTACTTC
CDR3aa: CASSPRDSSYEQYF

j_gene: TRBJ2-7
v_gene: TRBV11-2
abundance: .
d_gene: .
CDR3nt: TGTGCCAGCAGCTTAGGGGCAGGAACCTACGAGCAGTACTTC
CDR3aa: CASSLGAGTYEQYF

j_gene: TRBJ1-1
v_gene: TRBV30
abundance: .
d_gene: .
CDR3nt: TGTGCCTGGAGTGTAAGGTGGAACACTGAAGCTTTCTTT
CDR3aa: CAWSVRWNTEAFF

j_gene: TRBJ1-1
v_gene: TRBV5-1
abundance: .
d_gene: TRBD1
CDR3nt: TGCGCCAGCAGCCCAGGGGGCAACACTGAAGCTTTCTTT
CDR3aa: CASSPGGNTEAFF

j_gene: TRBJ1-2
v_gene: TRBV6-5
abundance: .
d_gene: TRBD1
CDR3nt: TGTGCCAGCAGTTACTCTGACAGGGACTATGGCTACACCTTC
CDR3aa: CASSYSDRDYGYTF

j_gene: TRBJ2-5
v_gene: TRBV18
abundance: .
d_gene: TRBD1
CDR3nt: TGTGCCAGCTCACCGCCCACAGGGGGCCAAGAGACCCAGTACTTC
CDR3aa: CASSPPTGGQETQYF

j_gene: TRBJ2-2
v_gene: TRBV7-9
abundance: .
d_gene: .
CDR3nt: TGTGCCAGCAGCTTAGTAACCATTACCGGGGAGCTGTTTTTT
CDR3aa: CASSLVTITGELFF

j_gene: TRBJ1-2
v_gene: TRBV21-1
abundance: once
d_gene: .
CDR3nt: TGTGCCAGCAGCAAAGGAGACGGTGGGAGGCGGAGCTATGGCTACACCTTC
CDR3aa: CASSKGDGGRRSYGYTF

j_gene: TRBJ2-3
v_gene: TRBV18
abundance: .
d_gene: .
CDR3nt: TGTGCCAGCTCACCACGGGTGAGTTATGATACGCAGTATTTT
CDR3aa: CASSPRVSYDTQYF

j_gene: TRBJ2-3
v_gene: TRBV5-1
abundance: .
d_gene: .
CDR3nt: TGCGCCAGCAGCTTGACCCAGTTCCCCCTCACAGATACGCAGTATTTT
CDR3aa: CASSLTQFPLTDTQYF

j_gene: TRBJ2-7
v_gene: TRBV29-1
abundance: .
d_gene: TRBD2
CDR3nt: TGCAGCGTTGAACACACCAGGGTGGGTATCGAGCGGGAGGTATACGAGCAGTACTTC
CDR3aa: CSVEHTRVGIEREVYEQYF

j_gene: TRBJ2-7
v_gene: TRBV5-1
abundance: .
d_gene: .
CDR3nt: TGCGCCAGCAGCTTGGCAGGGGACGAGCAGTACTTC
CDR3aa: CASSLAGDEQYF

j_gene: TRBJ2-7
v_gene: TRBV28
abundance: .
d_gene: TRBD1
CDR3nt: TGTGCCAGCAGATCCTCCGGGACAGGGGGTTACGAGCAGTACTTC
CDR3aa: CASRSSGTGGYEQYF

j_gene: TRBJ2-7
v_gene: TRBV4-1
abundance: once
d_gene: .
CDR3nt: TGCGCCAGCAGCCCCGGACCCGGCGGCGAGCAGTACTTC
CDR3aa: CASSPGPGGEQYF

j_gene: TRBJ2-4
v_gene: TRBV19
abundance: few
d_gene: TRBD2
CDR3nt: TGTGCCAGTAGTAATCTAGCGGGGGAAAACATTCAGTACTTC
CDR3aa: CASSNLAGENIQYF

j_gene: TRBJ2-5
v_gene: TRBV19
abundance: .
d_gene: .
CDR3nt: TGTGCCAGTAGTATAGTCGGAGGGGGCGCGGAGACCCAGTACTTC
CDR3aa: CASSIVGGGAETQYF

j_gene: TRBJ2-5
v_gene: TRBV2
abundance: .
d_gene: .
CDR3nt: TGTGCCAGCAGTTTGGAGATTCGGGAGACCCAGTACTTC
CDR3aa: CASSLEIRETQYF